This T cell receptor (beta chain) was sequenced during a study of OX40 agonist ivuxolimab in advanced cancers. Study-level information: Allowance was made for prior anti-PD-1, anti-PD-L1 or anti-CTLA-4 therapy, and 35% to 40% had some.

This clone was observed once. Its matching antigen is unknown. The repertoire was sequenced with immunoSEQ multiplex PCR; TCRdb's copy has only in-frame clones and lacks some. The sample consists of over 55,000 clones, around 94% of them appearing once. Overall study results and limits: Among the least clonally expanded were partial responders at 0.1-3.0 mg/kg.

V shed 9 bases, J shed 1 base, and the junction held 6 bases outside the gene matches. The CDR3 spans 14 residues. Germline CDR1 is LNHDA and CDR2 is SQIVND (reference sequence). Patients with a history of autoimmune disease or on systemic immunosuppression were excluded. This receptor was taken from an adult with an advanced solid tumor such as melanoma, head and neck, liver or kidney cancer. The specimen comprised CD4+ or CD8+ T cells sorted from blood, sampled in a trial of the OX40 agonist ivuxolimab. V and J are TRBV19 and TRBJ2-7, with 10 bases fitting TRBD1. This chain's CDR3 is CASTEGQGSYEQYF. The CDR3 nucleotides are TGTGCCAGCACAGAGGGACAGGGGTCCTACGAGCAGTACTTC.